This TCR beta chain stems from a study of blood T cells in healthy people across ages. Together with a sample-barcoded 5' primer, a J-beta primer mix was included in a second PCR lasting roughly 6 to 12 cycles. TCRdb fed the 5' RACE reads into MiXCR, producing one record per CDR3 protein. The repertoire holds approximately 1.5 million distinct CDR3 sequences, around 36% seen once, with around 10% in the top ten. In its sample, this clonotype was seen a few times. V was pared by 3 bases and J by 5 bases, with 11 bases between. Germline V CDR1 and CDR2: SGHAT, FQNNGV. CDR3 length: 14 residues. The chain employs TRBV11-2 and TRBJ2-1; D call uncertain. The receptor comes from a woman in her twenties or thirties in good health. The material sequenced was blood. The CDR3 protein is CASSFGRFDNEQFF. The CDR3 DNA reads as TGTGCCAGCAGCTTTGGGCGGTTTGACAATGAGCAGTTCTTC.